The 20 T cell receptor beta chains given below trace back to one sample, sequenced in a study of Ad26.COV2.S vaccination and SARS-CoV-2 variants. This table comes from immunoSEQ multiplex PCR, and its TCRdb copy is limited to in-frame clones, with some not included. The data show around 100,000 clones, around 82% seen once. The source material was peripheral blood, sampled after recovery from COVID-19. Source of these receptors: a human donor who had recovered from COVID-19.

The chain employs TRBV6-5 and TRBJ2-7; 7 positions match TRBD1. Trimming at V came to 5 bases and at J to 2 bases, leaving 6 bases not matched to a gene. This CDR3 has 14 amino acids. Germline V gives CDR1 MNHEY, CDR2 SVGAGI. CDR3: CASSRGTETYEQYF. CDR3 DNA: TGTGCCAGCAGTAGAGGGACAGAAACCTACGAGCAGTACTTC.

This chain links TRBV5-1 with TRBJ2-1; 12 bases match TRBD2. The CDR3 runs 17 residues. Germline V gives CDR1 SGHRS, CDR2 YFSETQ. V was pared by 0 bases and J by 7 bases, with 8 bases of the junction left unmatched. This CDR3 is CASSLVTSGRLRNEQFF. DNA for the CDR3: TGCGCCAGCAGCTTGGTGACTAGCGGGAGACTAAGGAATGAGCAGTTCTTC.

The rearrangement joins TRBV6-5 to TRBJ2-5; no clear D. This CDR3 comprises 11 residues. The V and J ends lost 6 bases and 1 base respectively, with 3 bases between them. CDR1 and CDR2 from the germline V gene are MNHEY and SVGAGI. The CDR3: CASSFQETQYF. CDR3 DNA sequence: TGTGCCAGCAGCTTCCAAGAGACCCAGTACTTC.

This chain connects TRBV18 to TRBJ2-5, with D perhaps matching TRBD2 (5 bases). The CDR3 extends over 13 amino acids. Germline CDR1 and CDR2: KGHSH and LQKENI. V lost 9 bases and J 9 bases, leaving 20 bases between the germline ends. Here the CDR3 DNA reads TGTGCCAGTCGAGACCCAGGCGGGTGGGCCCAGTACTTC. Translation gives CASRDPGGWAQYF.

The chain employs TRBV24-1 and TRBJ2-1; the D gene is possibly TRBD2 (5 bases). Trimming removed 7 bases at V and 4 bases at J, with 7 bases between. Germline lookup yields CDR1 KGHDR and CDR2 SFDVKD. This CDR3 region has 12 residues. The DNA for the CDR3 is TGTGCCACCAGCGGGGTATACAATGAGCAGTTCTTC. Translation gives CATSGVYNEQFF.

The chain joins TRBV9 to TRBJ2-2, with D possibly being TRBD2 (7 bases). The CDR3 runs to 14 residues. V was shortened by 4 bases and J by 5 bases, with 12 bases between the two germline ends. CDR1 is SGDLS and CDR2 is YYNGEE in the germline V gene. CDR3 DNA: TGTGCCAGCAGCCCGGGGGGCCTGACCGGGGAGCTGTTTTTT. Translated: CASSPGGLTGELFF.

The chain uses TRBV7-2 and TRBJ2-7, with D perhaps matching TRBD2 (6 bases). The CDR3 runs to 14 residues. CDR1 is SGHTA and CDR2 is FQGNSA in the germline V gene. The V end was cut by 5 bases, the J end by 6 bases, with 17 bases between. In nucleotides, the CDR3 is TGTGCCAGCAGCCTCACAAGTCTAGCGATCGAGCAGTACTTC. This codes for CASSLTSLAIEQYF.

The sample holds one count of this clone. The J gene is TRBJ1-1, the V gene TRBV5-1; D is unresolved. There are 16 residues in the CDR3. Germline V CDR1 and CDR2: SGHRS, YFSETQ. Between the trimmed V and J ends, which lost 0 bases and 2 bases, there was a span of 14 bases. Written as DNA, the CDR3 is TGCGCCAGCAGCTTGGCCCAAGGAGGAGTAAACACTGAAGCTTTCTTT. Its translation: CASSLAQGGVNTEAFF. The full variable domain, its missing parts supplied by reference TRBV5-1 and TRBJ1-1, is KAGVTQTPRYLIKTRGQQVTLSCSPISGHRSVSWYQQTPGQGLQFLFEYFSETQRNKGNFPGRFSGRQFSNSRSEMNVSTLELGDSALYLCASSLAQGGVNTEAFFGQGTRLTVV.

V usage is TRBV9 and J usage is TRBJ2-1; 9 nucleotides align to TRBD2. Germline CDR1 is SGDLS and CDR2 is YYNGEE. Trimming took 1 base from V and 6 from J; bases not matched to a gene: 14. The CDR3 totals 18 residues. In DNA form, the CDR3 reads TGTGCCAGCAGCGTATCCCTTTGGCGGGAGGGTGCTGTCAATGAGCAGTTCTTC. This translates into CASSVSLWREGAVNEQFF.

This chain connects TRBV19 to TRBJ1-5; D may be TRBD1 (5 bases). The CDR3 totals 15 residues. The V end lost 2 bases, the J end lost 5 bases, and 13 bases lay between the germline ends. Looked up from germline, CDR1 is LNHDA and CDR2 is SQIVND (reference sequence). CDR3 amino acids: CASSIIQGGDQPQHF. Here the CDR3 DNA reads TGTGCCAGTAGTATAATCCAGGGTGGGGATCAGCCCCAGCATTTT.

The CDR3 is CASSLGPASTDTQYF. The CDR3, as DNA: TGTGCCAGCAGCTTGGGTCCAGCCAGCACAGATACGCAGTATTTT. The chain uses TRBV5-6 and TRBJ2-3; D not resolved. This CDR3 contains 15 residues. The V gene lost 0 bases and the J gene lost 0 bases, with 8 bases spanning the gap. Germline loops: CDR1 SGHDT, CDR2 YYEEEE.

This chain links TRBV7-9 with TRBJ2-1, with D uncertain. V lost 5 bases and J 2 bases, leaving 10 bases between the germline ends. There are 14 residues in the CDR3. CDR1 SEHNR and CDR2 FQNEAQ come from the germline V gene (reference sequence). The CDR3 DNA sequence: TGTGCCAGCAGCAACCGGGTCACCTACAATGAGCAGTTCTTC. Protein product: CASSNRVTYNEQFF.

The rearrangement links TRBV27 to TRBJ2-1; 10 positions agree with TRBD2. Germline V gene data show CDR1 as MNHEY and CDR2 as SMNVEV (reference sequence). The CDR3 is made up of 15 amino acids. Trimming removed 5 bases from V and 4 bases from J; junction bases left unmatched: 5. The CDR3 reads CASSQREGRYNEQFF. DNA of the CDR3: TGTGCCAGCAGTCAGCGGGAGGGCCGATACAATGAGCAGTTCTTC.

V usage is TRBV27 and J usage is TRBJ1-6; D might be TRBD1 (6 bases). Trimming pared 4 bases from V and 8 bases from J, leaving 15 bases between. Per germline, CDR1 MNHEY and CDR2 SMNVEV (reference sequence). This CDR3 is built from 15 residues. CDR3 bases: TGTGCCAGCAGTTCAAGGCTAAACAGGGATTCACCCCTCCACTTT. Protein sequence: CASSSRLNRDSPLHF.

This chain links TRBV4-3 with TRBJ2-1, with 14 bases aligning to TRBD2. Trimming removed 0 bases from V and 9 bases from J; junction bases left unmatched: 7. Per germline, CDR1 LGHNA and CDR2 YSLEER. CDR3 size: 17 residues. CDR3 protein: CASSQDRGLAGVGEQFF. CDR3 DNA sequence: TGCGCCAGCAGCCAAGATAGGGGACTAGCGGGAGTCGGTGAGCAGTTCTTC.

The J gene is TRBJ2-7, the V gene TRBV5-1; D not resolved. Germline V CDR1 and CDR2: SGHRS, YFSETQ. The CDR3 is made up of 13 amino acids. V lost 4 bases and J lost 0, with 8 bases in between. CDR3 sequence reads: CASSPLTSYEQYF. For the CDR3, the DNA is TGCGCCAGCAGCCCGCTGACCTCCTACGAGCAGTACTTC.

This rearrangement joins TRBV6-2 or TRBV6-3 to TRBJ2-2; TRBD2 might be the D (6 bases). This CDR3 comprises 14 residues. Germline CDR1 and CDR2: MNHEY and SVGEGT. V gave up 4 bases and J gave up 5 bases, with 11 bases separating them. The CDR3 sequence: CASSSAGYTGELFF. The CDR3 nucleotides are TGTGCCAGCAGTTCCGCGGGATATACCGGGGAGCTGTTTTTT.

The chain couples TRBV7-6 to TRBJ2-1; 14 bases line up with TRBD2. V lost 4 bases to trimming and J lost 6 bases; unmatched junction nucleotides: 14. The V gene's germline CDR1 is SGHVS and CDR2 FNYEAQ. The CDR3 loop spans 19 amino acids. The CDR3 sequence is CASSSTPGLAGVFANEQFF. In nucleotides, the CDR3 is TGTGCCAGCAGCTCGACGCCGGGACTAGCGGGAGTTTTCGCCAATGAGCAGTTCTTC.

The genes are TRBV7-6 and TRBJ2-3, with D maybe TRBD1 (6 bases). V lost 1 base and J lost 2, with 7 bases in between. The CDR3 has 14 residues. Germline CDR1 SGHVS, CDR2 FNYEAQ. In DNA, the CDR3 is TGTGCCAGCAGCTTAGGGGGGCACACAGATACGCAGTATTTT. It specifies CASSLGGHTDTQYF. The full variable domain, completed using reference TRBV7-6 and TRBJ2-3, is GAGVSQSPRYKVTKRGQDVALRCDPISGHVSLYWYRQALGQGPEFLTYFNYEAQQDKSGLPNDRFSAERPEGSISTLTIQRTEQRDSAMYRCASSLGGHTDTQYFGPGTRLTVL.

The chain's CDR3 is CASADLKTRQIIAKNIQYF. As DNA, the CDR3 is TGTGCCAGCGCTGACCTTAAAACTAGACAGATAATAGCCAAAAACATTCAGTACTTC. V is TRBV7-2 and J is TRBJ2-4, with D perhaps assigned TRBD1 or TRBD2 (5 bases each). This CDR3 is 19 amino acids long. V lost 8 bases, J lost 0 bases, and 26 bases lay in between. CDR1 and CDR2 from the germline V gene are SGHTA and FQGNSA.